This TCR beta chain was obtained from a study of blood T cell repertoires in COVID-19. Germline V gene sequence: CDR1 SNHLY, CDR2 FYNNEI. Trimming cost V 4 bases and J 6 bases, with 9 bases left between them. The CDR3 consists of 12 residues. Generated by immunoSEQ multiplex PCR, the TCRdb table keeps only in-frame clones and is missing some. The sample consists of fewer than 700,000 clones, approximately 88% of them appearing once. V gene TRBV2 combines with J gene TRBJ1-2; D gene uncertain. The TCR sequence derives from a woman between 50 and 59 years old with COVID-19, enrolled during active disease. The sequenced sample consisted of peripheral blood. The CDR3 region has the DNA TGTGCCAGCAGTGTAGTGAGCCATGGCTACACCTTC. It codes for CASSVVSHGYTF.